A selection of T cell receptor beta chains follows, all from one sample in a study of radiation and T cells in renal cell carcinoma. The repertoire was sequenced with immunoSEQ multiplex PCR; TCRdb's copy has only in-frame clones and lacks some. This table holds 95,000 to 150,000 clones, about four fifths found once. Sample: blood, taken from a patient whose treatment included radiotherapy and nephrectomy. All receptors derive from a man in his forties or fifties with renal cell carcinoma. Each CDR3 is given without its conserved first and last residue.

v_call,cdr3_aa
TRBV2,ASSVRDTRSNSPLH
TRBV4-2,ASSQAGQGKPQH
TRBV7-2,ASSAGLTRAHEQY
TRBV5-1,ASRPGTGVEKLF
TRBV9,ASSTADTQY
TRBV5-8,ASSSTGNNQPQH
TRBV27,ARGFTTNEKLF
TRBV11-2,ASSPEDRRTGGVNTEAF
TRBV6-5,ASSWGYGYT
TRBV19,ASSIQGARREQY
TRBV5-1,ASRRGDSSTDTQY
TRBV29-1,SAIGQGREKLF
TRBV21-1,ASIRGPNSPLH
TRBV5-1,ASSLAEGGGSNEQF
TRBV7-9,ASSPRPGLNEKLF
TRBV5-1,ASSWGLAGLQETQY
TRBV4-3,ASSHSEPTGINGYT
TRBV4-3,ASSQRGIGADTQY
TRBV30,AWSPLAGSHYEQY
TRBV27,ASSGTSGNTDTQY
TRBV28,ASRSGLNTEAF
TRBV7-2,ASSFYGRGTDTQY
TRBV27,ASSPDRGWRTDTQY
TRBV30,AWRRSSSYNSPLH
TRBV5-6,ASSLRTPRELF
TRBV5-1,ASSLDVGAVNTEAF
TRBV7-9,ASSLRNSGNTIY
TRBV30,AWSVGPPLPNEQF
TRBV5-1,ASSWQGAFNEKLF
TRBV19,ASSMSQIGAF
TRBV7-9,ASSIAGTTGEQY